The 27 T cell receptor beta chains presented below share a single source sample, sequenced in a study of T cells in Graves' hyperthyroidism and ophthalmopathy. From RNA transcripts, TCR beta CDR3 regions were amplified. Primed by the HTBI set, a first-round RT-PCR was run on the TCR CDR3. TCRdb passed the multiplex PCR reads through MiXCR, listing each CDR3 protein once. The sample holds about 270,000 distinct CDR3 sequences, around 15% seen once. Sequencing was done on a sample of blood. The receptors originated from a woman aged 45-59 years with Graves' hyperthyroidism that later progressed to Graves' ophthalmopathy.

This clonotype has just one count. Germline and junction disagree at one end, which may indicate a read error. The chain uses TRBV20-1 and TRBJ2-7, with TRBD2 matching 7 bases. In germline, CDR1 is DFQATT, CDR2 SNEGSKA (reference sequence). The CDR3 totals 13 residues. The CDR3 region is CSARGRGPYEQYF. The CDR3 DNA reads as TGCAGTGCCAGAGGGAGGGGCCCCTACGAGCAGTACTTC.

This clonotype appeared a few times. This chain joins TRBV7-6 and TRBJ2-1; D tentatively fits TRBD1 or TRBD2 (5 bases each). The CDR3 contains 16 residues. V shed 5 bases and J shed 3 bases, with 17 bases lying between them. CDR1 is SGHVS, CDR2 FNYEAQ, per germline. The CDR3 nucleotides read TGTGCCAGCAGCCCTGGGGATGGGGGTCGCTACAATGAGCAGTTCTTC. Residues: CASSPGDGGRYNEQFF. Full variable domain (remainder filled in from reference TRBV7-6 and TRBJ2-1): GAGVSQSPRYKVTKRGQDVALRCDPISGHVSLYWYRQALGQGPEFLTYFNYEAQQDKSGLPNDRFSAERPEGSISTLTIQRTEQRDSAMYRCASSPGDGGRYNEQFFGPGTRLTVL.

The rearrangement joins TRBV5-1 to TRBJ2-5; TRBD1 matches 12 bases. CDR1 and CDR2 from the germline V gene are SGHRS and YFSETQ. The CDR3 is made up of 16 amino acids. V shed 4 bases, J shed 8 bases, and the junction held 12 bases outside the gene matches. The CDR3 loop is CASSIGTGGRGETQYF. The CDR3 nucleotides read TGCGCCAGCAGCATCGGGACAGGGGGCCGAGGAGAAACCCAGTACTTC. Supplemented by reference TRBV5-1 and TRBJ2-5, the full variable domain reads KAGVTQTPRYLIKTRGQQVTLSCSPISGHRSVSWYQQTPGQGLQFLFEYFSETQRNKGNFPGRFSGRQFSNSRSEMNVSTLELGDSALYLCASSIGTGGRGETQYFGPGTRLLVL.

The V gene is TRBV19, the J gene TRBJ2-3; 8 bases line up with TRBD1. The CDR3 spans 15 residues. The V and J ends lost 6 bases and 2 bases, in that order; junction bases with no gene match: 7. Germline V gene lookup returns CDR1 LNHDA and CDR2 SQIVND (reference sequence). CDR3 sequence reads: CASSPGQADTDTQYF. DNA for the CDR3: TGTGCCAGTAGCCCGGGACAGGCGGACACAGATACGCAGTATTTT. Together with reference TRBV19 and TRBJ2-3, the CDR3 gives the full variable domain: DGGITQSPKYLFRKEGQNVTLSCEQNLNHDAMYWYRQDPGQGLRLIYYSQIVNDFQKGDIAEGYSVSREKKESFPLTVTSAQKNPTAFYLCASSPGQADTDTQYFGPGTRLTVL.

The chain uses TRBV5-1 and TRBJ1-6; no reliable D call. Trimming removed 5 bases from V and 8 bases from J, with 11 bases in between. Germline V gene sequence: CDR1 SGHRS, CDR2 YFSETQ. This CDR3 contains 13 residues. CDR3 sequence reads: CASRQGYYSPLHF. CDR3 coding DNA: TGCGCCAGCAGACAAGGGTACTATTCACCCCTCCACTTT. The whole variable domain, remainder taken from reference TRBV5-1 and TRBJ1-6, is KAGVTQTPRYLIKTRGQQVTLSCSPISGHRSVSWYQQTPGQGLQFLFEYFSETQRNKGNFPGRFSGRQFSNSRSEMNVSTLELGDSALYLCASRQGYYSPLHFGNGTRLTVT.

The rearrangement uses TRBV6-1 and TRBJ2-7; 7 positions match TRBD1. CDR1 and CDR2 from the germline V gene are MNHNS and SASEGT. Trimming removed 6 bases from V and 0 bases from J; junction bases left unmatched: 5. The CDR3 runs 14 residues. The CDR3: CASRSRDSSYEQYF. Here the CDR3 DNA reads TGTGCCAGCAGGTCCCGGGACAGCTCCTACGAGCAGTACTTC.

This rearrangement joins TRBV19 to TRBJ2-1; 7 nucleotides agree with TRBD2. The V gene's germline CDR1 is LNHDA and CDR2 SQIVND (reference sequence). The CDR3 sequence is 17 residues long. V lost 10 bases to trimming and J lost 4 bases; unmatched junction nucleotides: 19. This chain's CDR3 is CATSARWLAEIYNEQFF. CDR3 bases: TGTGCCACCTCGGCACGGTGGCTAGCGGAGATATACAATGAGCAGTTCTTC.

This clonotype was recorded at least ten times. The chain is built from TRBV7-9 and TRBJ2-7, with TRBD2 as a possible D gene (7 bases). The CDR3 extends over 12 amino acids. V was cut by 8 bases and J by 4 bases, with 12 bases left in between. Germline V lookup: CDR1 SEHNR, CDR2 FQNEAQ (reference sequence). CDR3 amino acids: CASRRGGYEQYF. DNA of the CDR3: TGTGCCAGCCGGAGGGGGGGATACGAGCAGTACTTC.

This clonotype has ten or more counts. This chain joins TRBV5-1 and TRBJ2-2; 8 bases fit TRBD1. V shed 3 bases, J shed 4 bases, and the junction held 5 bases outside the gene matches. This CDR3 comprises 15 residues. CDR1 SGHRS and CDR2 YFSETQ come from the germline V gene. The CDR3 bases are TGCGCCAGCAGCTCTCGGGACAGGCCCACCGGGGAGCTGTTTTTT. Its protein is CASSSRDRPTGELFF.

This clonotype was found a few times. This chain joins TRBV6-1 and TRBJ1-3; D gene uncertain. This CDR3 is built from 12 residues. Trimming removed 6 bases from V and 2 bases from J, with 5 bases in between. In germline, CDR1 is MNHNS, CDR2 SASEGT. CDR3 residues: CASRTTGNTIYF. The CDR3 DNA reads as TGTGCCAGCAGGACTACTGGAAACACCATATATTTT.

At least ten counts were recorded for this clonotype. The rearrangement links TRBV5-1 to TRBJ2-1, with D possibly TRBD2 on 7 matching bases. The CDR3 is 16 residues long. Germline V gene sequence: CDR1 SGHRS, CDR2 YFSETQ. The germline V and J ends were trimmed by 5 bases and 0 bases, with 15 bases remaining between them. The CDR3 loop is CASSPTAGASYNEQFF. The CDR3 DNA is TGCGCCAGCAGTCCAACCGCGGGGGCCTCCTACAATGAGCAGTTCTTC.

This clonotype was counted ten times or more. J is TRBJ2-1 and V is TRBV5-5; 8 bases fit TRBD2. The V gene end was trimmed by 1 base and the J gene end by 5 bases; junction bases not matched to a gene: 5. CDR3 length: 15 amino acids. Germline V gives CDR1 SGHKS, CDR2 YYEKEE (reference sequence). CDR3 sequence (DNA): TGTGCCAGCAGCTTGTGGCGGGAGGTCAACAATGAGCAGTTCTTC. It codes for CASSLWREVNNEQFF.

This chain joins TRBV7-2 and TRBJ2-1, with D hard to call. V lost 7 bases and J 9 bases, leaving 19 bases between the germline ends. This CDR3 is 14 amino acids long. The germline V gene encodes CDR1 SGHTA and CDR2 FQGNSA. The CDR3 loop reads CASNTSPAGFEQFF. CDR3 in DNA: TGTGCCAGCAACACCAGCCCCGCCGGGTTTGAGCAGTTCTTC.

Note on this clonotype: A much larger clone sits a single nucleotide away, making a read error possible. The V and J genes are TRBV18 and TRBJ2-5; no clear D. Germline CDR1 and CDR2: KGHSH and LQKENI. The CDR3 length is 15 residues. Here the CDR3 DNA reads TGTACCAGCTCACCACCTGGGCTGGGTGGGGAGACCCAGTACTTC. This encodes CTSSPPGLGGETQYF.

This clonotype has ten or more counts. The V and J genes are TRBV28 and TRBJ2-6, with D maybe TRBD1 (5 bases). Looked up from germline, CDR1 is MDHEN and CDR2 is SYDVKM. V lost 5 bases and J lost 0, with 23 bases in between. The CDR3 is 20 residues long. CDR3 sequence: CASSPQWADIFYSGANVLTF. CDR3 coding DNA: TGTGCCAGCAGTCCCCAATGGGCGGACATTTTTTACTCTGGGGCCAACGTCCTGACTTTC.

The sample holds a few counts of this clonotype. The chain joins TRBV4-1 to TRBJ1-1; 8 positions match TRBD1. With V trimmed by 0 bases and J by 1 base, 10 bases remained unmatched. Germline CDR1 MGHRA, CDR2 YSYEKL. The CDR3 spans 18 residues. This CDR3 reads CASSQDLTFGQGNTEAFF. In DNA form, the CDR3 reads TGCGCCAGCAGCCAAGATCTGACATTTGGACAGGGGAACACTGAAGCTTTCTTT.

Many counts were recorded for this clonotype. CDR3 DNA sequence: TGTGCCAGCAGTAGATACCCAGGGAGTGGCTACACCTTC. Protein product: CASSRYPGSGYTF. This chain connects TRBV2 to TRBJ1-2, with D tentatively TRBD1 (5 bases). The V and J ends lost 5 bases and 7 bases respectively, with 14 bases between them. The CDR3 spans 13 residues. Germline CDR1 and CDR2: SNHLY and FYNNEI.

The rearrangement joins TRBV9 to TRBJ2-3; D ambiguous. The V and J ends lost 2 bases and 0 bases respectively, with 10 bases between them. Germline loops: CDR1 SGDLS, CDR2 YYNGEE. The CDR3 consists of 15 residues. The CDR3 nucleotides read TGTGCCAGCAGCGTCTACCGAACTAGCACAGATACGCAGTATTTT. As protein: CASSVYRTSTDTQYF.

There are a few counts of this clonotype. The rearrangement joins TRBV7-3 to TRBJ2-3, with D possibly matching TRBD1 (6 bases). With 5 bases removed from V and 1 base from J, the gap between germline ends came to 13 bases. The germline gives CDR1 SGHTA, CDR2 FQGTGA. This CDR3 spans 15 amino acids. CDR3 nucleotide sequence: TGTGCCAGCAGCGTTCGCGGACAGTGCACAGATACGCAGTATTTT. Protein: CASSVRGQCTDTQYF. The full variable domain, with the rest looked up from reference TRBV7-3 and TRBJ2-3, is GAGVSQTPSNKVTEKGKYVELRCDPISGHTALYWYRQSLGQGPEFLIYFQGTGAADDSGLPNDRFFAVRPEGSVSTLKIQRTERGDSAVYLCASSVRGQCTDTQYFGPGTRLTVL.

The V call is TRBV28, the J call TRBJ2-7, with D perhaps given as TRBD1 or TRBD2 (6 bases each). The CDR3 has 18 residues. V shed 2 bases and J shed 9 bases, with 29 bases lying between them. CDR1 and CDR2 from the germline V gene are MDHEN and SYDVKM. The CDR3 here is CASSLLAPQGKGGSRQYF. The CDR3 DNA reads TGTGCCAGCAGTTTACTAGCTCCTCAAGGGAAAGGGGGGAGTAGGCAGTACTTC.

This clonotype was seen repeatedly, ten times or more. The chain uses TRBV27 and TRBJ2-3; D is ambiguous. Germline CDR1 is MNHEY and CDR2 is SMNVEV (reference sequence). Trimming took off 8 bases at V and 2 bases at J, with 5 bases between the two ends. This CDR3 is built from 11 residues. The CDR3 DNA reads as TGTGCCAGCGGTTACACAGATACGCAGTATTTT. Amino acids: CASGYTDTQYF.

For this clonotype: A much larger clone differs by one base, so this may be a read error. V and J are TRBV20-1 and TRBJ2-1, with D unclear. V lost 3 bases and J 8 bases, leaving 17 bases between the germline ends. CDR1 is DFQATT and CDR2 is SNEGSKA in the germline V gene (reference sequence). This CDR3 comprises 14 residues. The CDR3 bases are TGCAGTGCTAGTGATATAGCCGGATTCGATGAGCAGTTCTTC. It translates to CSASDIAGFDEQFF.

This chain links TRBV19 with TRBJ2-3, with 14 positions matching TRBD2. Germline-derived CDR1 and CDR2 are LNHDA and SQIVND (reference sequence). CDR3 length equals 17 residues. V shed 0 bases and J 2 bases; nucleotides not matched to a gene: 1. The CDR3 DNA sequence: TGTGCCAGTAGTATAGAGGGACTAGCGGGAGTCACAGATACGCAGTATTTT. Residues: CASSIEGLAGVTDTQYF.

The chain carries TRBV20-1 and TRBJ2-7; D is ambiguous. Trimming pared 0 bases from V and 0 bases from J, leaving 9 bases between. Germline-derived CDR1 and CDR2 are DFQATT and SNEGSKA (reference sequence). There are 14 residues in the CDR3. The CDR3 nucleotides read TGCAGTGCTAGAGATTGGGCGAGCTCCTACGAGCAGTACTTC. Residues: CSARDWASSYEQYF.

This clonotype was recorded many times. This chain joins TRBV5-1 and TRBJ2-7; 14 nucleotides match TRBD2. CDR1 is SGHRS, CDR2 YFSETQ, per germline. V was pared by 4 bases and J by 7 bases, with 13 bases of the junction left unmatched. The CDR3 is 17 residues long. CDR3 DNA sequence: TGCGCCAGCAGCGGGGGGACTAGCGGGAGAGGGAGGAATGAGCAGTACTTC. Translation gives CASSGGTSGRGRNEQYF.

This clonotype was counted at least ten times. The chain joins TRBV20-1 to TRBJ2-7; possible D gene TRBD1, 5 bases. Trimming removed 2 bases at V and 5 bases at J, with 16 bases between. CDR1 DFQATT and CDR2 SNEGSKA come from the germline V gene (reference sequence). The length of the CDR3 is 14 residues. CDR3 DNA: TGCAGTGCTAGAAAGGGTGGTGGGGCGAACGAGCAGTACTTC. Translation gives CSARKGGGANEQYF.

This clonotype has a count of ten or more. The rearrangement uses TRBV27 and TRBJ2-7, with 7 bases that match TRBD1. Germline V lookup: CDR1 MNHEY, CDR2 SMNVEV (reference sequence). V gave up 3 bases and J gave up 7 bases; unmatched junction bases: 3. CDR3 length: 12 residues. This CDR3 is CASSFTGEEQYF. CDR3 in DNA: TGTGCCAGCAGTTTTACAGGGGAAGAGCAGTACTTC.